These 8 T cell receptor beta chains were sequenced from one sample in a study of blood T cell repertoires in COVID-19. Here immunoSEQ multiplex PCR was the method, and the copy in TCRdb shows in-frame clones only, minus some. The profile shows some 110,000 clones, 80% to 85% of them singletons. Sequencing was carried out using PBMCs or T cells enriched from blood (not recorded which). The receptors were sampled from a woman aged 25 to 39 who had recovered from COVID-19.

The rearrangement uses TRBV19 and TRBJ2-7, with 11 bases lining up with TRBD1. The length of the CDR3 is 14 residues. Looked up from germline, CDR1 is LNHDA and CDR2 is SQIVND (reference sequence). Trimming removed 4 bases from V and 2 bases from J; junction bases left unmatched: 1. CDR3 sequence: CASSRDRGAYEQYF. The CDR3 bases are TGTGCCAGTAGTAGGGACAGGGGGGCCTACGAGCAGTACTTC.

The V gene is TRBV7-9, the J gene TRBJ2-1, with 8 bases lining up with TRBD2. Germline trimming cut 0 bases from V and 8 bases from J; bases unmatched to any gene: 3. Germline-derived CDR1 and CDR2 are SEHNR and FQNEAQ (reference sequence). This CDR3 comprises 14 residues. CDR3 coding DNA: TGTGCCAGCAGCTTAGCCGGGAGGGTGGATGAGCAGTTCTTC. It encodes CASSLAGRVDEQFF.

V usage is TRBV6-5 and J usage is TRBJ1-5, with 10 bases fitting TRBD1. Germline values: CDR1 MNHEY, CDR2 SVGAGI. The ends lost 2 bases at V and 1 base at J; junction bases unmatched: 2. The length of the CDR3 is 16 residues. CDR3 residues: CASSYLGQGSNQPQHF. In DNA form, the CDR3 reads TGTGCCAGCAGTTACCTGGGACAGGGGAGCAATCAGCCCCAGCATTTT.

The chain uses TRBV19 and TRBJ1-2, with no clear D. Trimming stripped 5 bases from V and 6 bases from J, with 13 bases between. This CDR3 has 13 amino acids. Germline V gives CDR1 LNHDA, CDR2 SQIVND (reference sequence). The CDR3: CASSPQVRNGYTF. The CDR3 DNA sequence: TGTGCCAGTAGTCCTCAGGTCAGAAATGGCTACACCTTC.

V is TRBV30 and J is TRBJ2-1; TRBD2 matches 9 bases. From germline, CDR1 is GTSNPN and CDR2 SVGIG (reference sequence). V dropped 4 bases and J dropped 7; count of bases not matched to a gene: 14. This CDR3 spans 16 amino acids. The CDR3 DNA reads TGTGCCTGGACCCTGGGGGTAGCGGGAGTATCTAATGAGCAGTTCTTC. Translation gives CAWTLGVAGVSNEQFF.

This chain uses TRBV5-1 with TRBJ2-1; 12 bases are a match to TRBD2. The germline CDR1 and CDR2 sequences are SGHRS and YFSETQ. Trimming removed 0 bases from V and 9 bases from J; junction bases left unmatched: 7. The CDR3 totals 16 residues. The CDR3 region is CASSLAGPSGRGEQFF. The CDR3, as DNA: TGCGCCAGCAGCTTGGCCGGGCCTAGCGGGAGGGGTGAGCAGTTCTTC.

The chain employs TRBV9 and TRBJ1-2; no definite D call. Per the germline V gene, CDR1 is SGDLS and CDR2 is YYNGEE. There are 14 residues in the CDR3. V was cut by 4 bases and J by 7 bases, with 17 bases left in between. CDR3 region: CASSPRRAVGGYTF. CDR3 nucleotides: TGTGCCAGCAGCCCCCGTCGAGCGGTAGGTGGCTACACCTTC.

The genes are TRBV4-1 and TRBJ1-1; TRBD1 matches at 12 bases. CDR1 and CDR2 (germline): MGHRA, YSYEKL. The V gene end was trimmed by 1 base and the J gene end by 5 bases; junction bases not matched to a gene: 5. The CDR3 is 16 residues long. The chain's CDR3 is CASSQGGTGGLTEAFF. The CDR3 nucleotides read TGCGCCAGCAGCCAAGGGGGGACAGGGGGCCTTACTGAAGCTTTCTTT.